The 20 T cell receptor beta chains presented below share a single source sample, sequenced in a study of type 1 and type 2 diabetes patients listed by TCRdb under 2016. Sequenced on an Illumina MiSeq. TCRbeta CDR3 amplification used genomic DNA from the sorted T cell subsets as template. The TCRbeta CDR3 region was amplified by multiplex PCR using 30 forward and 13 reverse primers. The public sequencing data were trimmed at Q25 with fastp and processed into clonotypes with MiXCR by TCRdb, which kept only in-frame beta chains. Each record represents a unique CDR3 protein, reported with the most common genes and DNA among its rows. The sample table lists some 250,000 distinct CDR3 sequences, roughly 48% of them with a count of one. The ten largest clones represent roughly an eighth of the sample. The sample was peripheral blood mononuclear cells (PBMCs). The origin of the receptors is a man aged 18-30 years with type 2 diabetes.

The chain has TRBV6-5 and TRBJ2-3; D is perhaps TRBD1 (6 bases). Per the germline V gene, CDR1 is MNHEY and CDR2 is SVGAGI. The CDR3 covers 14 residues. Trimming removed 6 bases at V and 9 bases at J, with 19 bases between. In DNA, the CDR3 is TGTGCCAGCAGCACGAAACGGACAGCACTCACGCAGTATTTT. This codes for CASSTKRTALTQYF.

This clonotype was recorded a few times. The chain couples TRBV6-5 to TRBJ1-4; tentatively, D is TRBD1 (5 bases). From germline, CDR1 is MNHEY and CDR2 SVGAGI. The CDR3 sequence is 13 residues long. V was pared by 8 bases and J by 8 bases, with 15 bases between. CDR3 loop: CASGPQGDEKLFF. CDR3 in DNA: TGTGCCAGCGGGCCCCAAGGGGACGAAAAACTGTTTTTT.

The chain employs TRBV27 and TRBJ2-5, with a weak D call TRBD1 (5 bases). V lost 1 base and J lost 2, with 11 bases in between. Germline assignment: CDR1 MNHEY and CDR2 SMNVEV (reference sequence). CDR3 length: 15 residues. CDR3: CASSLWAGQQETQYF. The CDR3 nucleotides read TGTGCCAGCAGTTTATGGGCAGGACAACAAGAGACCCAGTACTTC.

This chain uses TRBV7-2 with TRBJ2-7; D gene unclear. This CDR3 has 14 amino acids. Trimming left V 10 bases short and J 6 bases short, with 22 bases between. Germline CDR1 and CDR2: SGHTA and FQGNSA. The CDR3: CATGSDSRSAEQYF. CDR3 DNA: TGTGCCACCGGGTCGGATTCTCGCAGTGCCGAGCAGTACTTC. Full variable domain (missing parts from reference TRBV7-2 and TRBJ2-7): GAGVSQSPSNKVTEKGKDVELRCDPISGHTALYWYRQSLGQGLEFLIYFQGNSAPDKSGLPSDRFSAERTGGSVSTLTIQRTQQEDSAVYLCATGSDSRSAEQYFGPGTRLTVT.

The chain links TRBV19 to TRBJ1-4; 9 bases are shared with TRBD1. Looked up from germline, CDR1 is LNHDA and CDR2 is SQIVND (reference sequence). CDR3 length: 14 residues. Losses at the gene ends were 5 bases for V and 8 bases for J; bases not matched to a gene: 6. CDR3 in DNA: TGTGCCAGTAGTTGGGGACAGGGTGCGGAAAAACTGTTTTTT. Translation gives CASSWGQGAEKLFF.

CDR3 region: CASWGDIGQQYF. The CDR3 bases are TGTGCCAGCTGGGGGGACATAGGCCAGCAGTACTTC. This chain links TRBV28 with TRBJ2-7; D tentatively fits TRBD1 or TRBD2 (6 bases each). Per the germline V gene, CDR1 is MDHEN and CDR2 is SYDVKM. The CDR3 sequence is 12 residues long. Trimming took 8 bases from V and 8 from J, leaving 16 bases between them.

This clonotype has just one count. The rearrangement joins TRBV10-2 to TRBJ2-2; a possible D gene is TRBD1 (6 bases). The CDR3 length is 14 residues. Germline V gene data show CDR1 as WSHSY and CDR2 as SAAADI. Trimming removed 3 bases from V and 7 bases from J, with 12 bases in between. The CDR3, as DNA: TGCGCCAGCAGTGACAGGGGATCCATCGGGGAGCTGTTTTTT. This encodes CASSDRGSIGELFF.

This clonotype was seen only once. The chain recombines TRBV14 with TRBJ2-7; D call uncertain. Trimming left V 3 bases short and J 2 bases short, with 11 bases between. Per germline, CDR1 SGHDN and CDR2 FVKESK. The CDR3 length is 14 residues. The CDR3, as DNA: TGTGCCAGCAGCCAGGCACAAGGTCCCTACGAGCAGTACTTC. This gives the protein CASSQAQGPYEQYF.

This clonotype was detected a few times. The chain is built from TRBV4-2 and TRBJ2-3; D gene uncertain. CDR1 is LGHNA and CDR2 is YNFKEQ in the germline V gene. Deletions cut 0 bases from V and 8 bases from J, with 12 bases between. CDR3 length equals 14 residues. This CDR3 is CASSQELGIGTQYF. The CDR3 bases are TGTGCCAGCAGCCAAGAACTCGGTATAGGTACGCAGTATTTT.

The rearrangement links TRBV10-3 to TRBJ2-5; D gene uncertain. The J call may be in error: the DNA end matches TRBJ2-1 better. The germline gives CDR1 ENHRY, CDR2 SYGVKD. The CDR3 loop spans 13 amino acids. The CDR3 DNA is TGTGCCATCAGTGAGTGGAACAGCAATGAGCAGTTCTTC. Residues: CAISEWNSNEQFF.

This chain joins TRBV6-5 and TRBJ1-2, with 7 bases identical to TRBD1. The germline V gene encodes CDR1 MNHEY and CDR2 SVGAGI. The CDR3 has 13 amino acids. Germline trimming cut 2 bases from V and 6 bases from J; bases unmatched to any gene: 3. CDR3 sequence (DNA): TGTGCCAGCAGTTACAGGGGGCTCAATGGCTACACCTTC. It yields the protein CASSYRGLNGYTF.

The gene calls are TRBV24-1 and TRBJ2-1; 9 bases fit TRBD1. Trimming at V came to 7 bases and at J to 7 bases, leaving 13 bases not matched to a gene. Looked up from germline, CDR1 is KGHDR and CDR2 is SFDVKD. This CDR3 is built from 16 residues. The CDR3 loop is CATSVPGTGRENEQFF. In DNA, the CDR3 is TGTGCCACCAGCGTTCCCGGGACAGGGCGCGAGAATGAGCAGTTCTTC.

The V call is TRBV15, the J call TRBJ2-5; 12 positions match TRBD2. The CDR3 consists of 16 residues. CDR1 is LNHNV, CDR2 YYDKDF, per germline (reference sequence). The V gene end was trimmed by 1 base and the J gene end by 2 bases; junction bases not matched to a gene: 2. Written as DNA, the CDR3 is TGTGCCACCAGCAGAGCTCTAGCGGGAGGGCAAGAGACCCAGTACTTC. The encoded protein is CATSRALAGGQETQYF. The variable domain in full, completed from reference TRBV15 and TRBJ2-5, reads DAMVIQNPRYQVTQFGKPVTLSCSQTLNHNVMYWYQQKSSQAPKLLFHYYDKDFNNEADTPDNFQSRRPNTSFCFLDIRSPGLGDTAMYLCATSRALAGGQETQYFGPGTRLLVL.

For this clonotype: This may stem from a read error, because a much larger clone lies one nucleotide away. CDR3 nucleotide sequence: TGTACCAGCAGCTTAGCGGGAGGCTCCTACGAGCAGTACTTC. It yields the protein CTSSLAGGSYEQYF. The J gene is TRBJ2-7, the V gene TRBV7-3; 10 bases line up with TRBD2. The CDR3 has 14 residues. The germline CDR1 and CDR2 sequences are SGHTA and FQGTGA.

In this sample, this clonotype turned up a few times. The chain combines TRBV6-1 with TRBJ2-5; D is perhaps TRBD1 or TRBD2 (5 bases each). The CDR3 runs 13 residues. Trimming stripped 8 bases from V and 0 bases from J, with 10 bases between. The germline V gene has CDR1 MNHNS and CDR2 SASEGT. The CDR3 loop is CASRDPNQETQYF. Written as DNA, the CDR3 is TGTGCCAGCCGGGACCCAAACCAAGAGACCCAGTACTTC.

In its sample, this clonotype was seen a few times. An end of the junction does not agree with germline; a read error may underlie this. The CDR3 region is CASSVAGGETQYF. For the CDR3, the DNA is TGTGCCAGCAGTGTAGCAGGGGGGGAGACCCAGTACTTC. The gene calls are TRBV12-3 or TRBV12-4 and TRBJ2-5, with D possibly TRBD1 on 7 matching bases. The CDR3 runs to 13 residues.

V and J are TRBV27 and TRBJ2-3; 12 positions agree with TRBD2. The V and J ends lost 4 bases and 5 bases, in that order; junction bases with no gene match: 4. The CDR3 has 15 residues. From germline, CDR1 is MNHEY and CDR2 SMNVEV (reference sequence). The chain's CDR3 is CASSSKLAGGDTQYF. The CDR3 coding sequence is TGTGCCAGCAGTTCAAAACTAGCGGGGGGAGATACGCAGTATTTT.

J is TRBJ1-1 and V is TRBV20-1, with 9 nucleotides matching TRBD1. CDR3 length: 16 residues. CDR1 and CDR2 from the germline V gene are DFQATT and SNEGSKA (reference sequence). The junction had 8 bases not matched to a gene; V was cut back by 3 bases and J by 0 bases. The DNA for the CDR3 is TGCAGTGCTAGGTTGCCGGGACAGGGATTGAACACTGAAGCTTTCTTT. As protein: CSARLPGQGLNTEAFF.

This clonotype was observed once. In DNA form, the CDR3 reads TGTGCCAGTAGTATGGGTAGGGGGCGGAGGGAGACCCAGTACTTC. It is translated as CASSMGRGRRETQYF. This chain joins TRBV19 and TRBJ2-5; TRBD1 matches 7 bases. The CDR3 has 15 residues. Germline CDR1 LNHDA, CDR2 SQIVND (reference sequence). V lost 3 bases to trimming and J lost 5 bases; unmatched junction nucleotides: 9.

This rearrangement joins TRBV2 to TRBJ1-2; D gene ambiguous. This CDR3 comprises 13 residues. V gave up 5 bases and J gave up 5 bases, with 12 bases separating them. Germline V gene data show CDR1 as SNHLY and CDR2 as FYNNEI. The CDR3 loop reads CASSLIDLYGYTF. The CDR3 DNA reads TGTGCCAGCAGTCTCATCGACTTATATGGCTACACCTTC.